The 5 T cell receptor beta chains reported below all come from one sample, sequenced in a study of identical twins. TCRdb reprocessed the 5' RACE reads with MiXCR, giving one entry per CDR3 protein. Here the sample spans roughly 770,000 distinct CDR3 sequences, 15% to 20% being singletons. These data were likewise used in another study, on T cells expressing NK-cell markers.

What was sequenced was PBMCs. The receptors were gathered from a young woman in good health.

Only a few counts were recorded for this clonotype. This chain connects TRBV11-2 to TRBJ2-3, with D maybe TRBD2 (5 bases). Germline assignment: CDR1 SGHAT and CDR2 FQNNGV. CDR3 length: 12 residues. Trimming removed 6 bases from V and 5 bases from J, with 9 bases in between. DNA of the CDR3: TGTGCCAGCAGGCTAGCTGGAGATACGCAGTATTTT. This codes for CASRLAGDTQYF. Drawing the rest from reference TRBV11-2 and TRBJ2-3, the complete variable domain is EAGVAQSPRYKIIEKRQSVAFWCNPISGHATLYWYQQILGQGPKLLIQFQNNGVVDDSQLPKDRFSAERLKGVDSTLKIQPAKLEDSAVYLCASRLAGDTQYFGPGTRLTVL.

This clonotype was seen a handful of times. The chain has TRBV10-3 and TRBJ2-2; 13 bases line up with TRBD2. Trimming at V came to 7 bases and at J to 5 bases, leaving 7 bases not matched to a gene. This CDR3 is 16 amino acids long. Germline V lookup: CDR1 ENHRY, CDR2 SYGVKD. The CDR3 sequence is CAITPGLAGKTGELFF. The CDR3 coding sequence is TGTGCCATCACTCCGGGACTAGCGGGAAAAACCGGGGAGCTGTTTTTT.

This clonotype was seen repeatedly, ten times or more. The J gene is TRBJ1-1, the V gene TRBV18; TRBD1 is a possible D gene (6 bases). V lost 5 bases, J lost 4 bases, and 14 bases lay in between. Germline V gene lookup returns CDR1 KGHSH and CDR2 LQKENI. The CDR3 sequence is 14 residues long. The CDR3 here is CASSVQGRTTEAFF. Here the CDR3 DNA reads TGTGCCAGCTCAGTTCAGGGGCGGACCACTGAAGCTTTCTTT.

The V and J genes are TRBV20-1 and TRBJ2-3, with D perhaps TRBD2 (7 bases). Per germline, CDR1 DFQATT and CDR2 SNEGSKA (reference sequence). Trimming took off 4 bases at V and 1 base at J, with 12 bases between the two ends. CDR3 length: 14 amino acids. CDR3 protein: CSAIWGGGTDTQYF. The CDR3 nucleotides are TGCAGTGCTATTTGGGGGGGCGGCACAGATACGCAGTATTTT.

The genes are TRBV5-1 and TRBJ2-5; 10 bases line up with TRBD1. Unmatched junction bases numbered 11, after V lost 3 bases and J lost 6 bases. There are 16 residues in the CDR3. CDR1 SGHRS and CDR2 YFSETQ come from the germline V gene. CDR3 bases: TGCGCCAGCAGCTCTTCTGGGACAGGGGATTCTAAGACCCAGTACTTC. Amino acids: CASSSSGTGDSKTQYF.